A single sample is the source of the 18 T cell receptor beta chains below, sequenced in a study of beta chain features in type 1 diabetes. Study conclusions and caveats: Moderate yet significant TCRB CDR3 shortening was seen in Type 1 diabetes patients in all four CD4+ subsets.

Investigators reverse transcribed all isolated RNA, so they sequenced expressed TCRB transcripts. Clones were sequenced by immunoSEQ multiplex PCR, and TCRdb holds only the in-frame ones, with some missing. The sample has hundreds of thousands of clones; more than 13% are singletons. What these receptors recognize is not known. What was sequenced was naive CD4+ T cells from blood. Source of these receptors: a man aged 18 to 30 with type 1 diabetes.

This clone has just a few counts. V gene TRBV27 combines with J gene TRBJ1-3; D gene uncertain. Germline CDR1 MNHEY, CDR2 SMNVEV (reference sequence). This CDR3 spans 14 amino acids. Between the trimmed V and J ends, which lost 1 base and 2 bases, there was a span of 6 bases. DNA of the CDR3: TGTGCCAGCAGTTTATATTTCGCTGGAAACACCATATATTTT. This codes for CASSLYFAGNTIYF.

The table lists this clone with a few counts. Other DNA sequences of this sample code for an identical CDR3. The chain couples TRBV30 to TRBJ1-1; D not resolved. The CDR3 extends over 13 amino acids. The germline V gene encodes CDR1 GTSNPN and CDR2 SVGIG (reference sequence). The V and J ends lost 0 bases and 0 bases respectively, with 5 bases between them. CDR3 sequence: CAWSVGVNTEAFF. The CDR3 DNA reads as TGTGCCTGGAGTGTCGGGGTGAACACTGAAGCTTTCTTT. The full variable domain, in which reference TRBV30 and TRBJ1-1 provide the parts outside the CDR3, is SQTIHQWPATLVQPVGSPLSLECTVEGTSNPNLYWYRQAAGRGLQLLFYSVGIGQISSEVPQNLSASRPQDRQFILSSKKLLLSDSGFYLCAWSVGVNTEAFFGQGTRLTVV.

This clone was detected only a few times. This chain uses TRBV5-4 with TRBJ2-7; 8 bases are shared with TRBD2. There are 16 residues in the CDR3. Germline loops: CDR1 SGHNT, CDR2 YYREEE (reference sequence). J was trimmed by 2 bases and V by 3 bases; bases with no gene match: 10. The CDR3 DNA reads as TGTGCCAGCAGCTACGGCGGTCAGCGGGGGACCTACGAGCAGTACTTC. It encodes CASSYGGQRGTYEQYF.

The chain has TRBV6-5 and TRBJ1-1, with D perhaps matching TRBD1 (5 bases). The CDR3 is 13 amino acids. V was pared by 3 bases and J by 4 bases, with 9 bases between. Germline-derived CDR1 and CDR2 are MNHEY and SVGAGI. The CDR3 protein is CASSYQGPTEAFF. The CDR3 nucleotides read TGTGCCAGCAGTTATCAGGGTCCCACTGAAGCTTTCTTT.

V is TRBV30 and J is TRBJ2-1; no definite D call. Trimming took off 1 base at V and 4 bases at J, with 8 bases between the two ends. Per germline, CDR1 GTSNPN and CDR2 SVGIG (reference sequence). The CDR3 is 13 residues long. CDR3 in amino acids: CAWSATRYNEQFF. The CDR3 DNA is TGTGCCTGGAGTGCCACCCGATACAATGAGCAGTTCTTC.

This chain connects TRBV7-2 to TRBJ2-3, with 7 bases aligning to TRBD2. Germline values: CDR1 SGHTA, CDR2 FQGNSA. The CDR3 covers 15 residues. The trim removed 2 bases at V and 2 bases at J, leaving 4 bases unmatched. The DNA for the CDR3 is TGTGCCAGCAGCTTACTAGCGGCCTTCACAGATACGCAGTATTTT. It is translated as CASSLLAAFTDTQYF.

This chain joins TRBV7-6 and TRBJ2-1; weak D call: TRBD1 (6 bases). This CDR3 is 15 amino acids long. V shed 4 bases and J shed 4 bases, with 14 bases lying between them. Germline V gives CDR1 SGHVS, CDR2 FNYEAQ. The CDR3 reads CASSSIRGRYNEQFF. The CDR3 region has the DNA TGTGCCAGCAGCTCAATCAGGGGAAGGTACAATGAGCAGTTCTTC.

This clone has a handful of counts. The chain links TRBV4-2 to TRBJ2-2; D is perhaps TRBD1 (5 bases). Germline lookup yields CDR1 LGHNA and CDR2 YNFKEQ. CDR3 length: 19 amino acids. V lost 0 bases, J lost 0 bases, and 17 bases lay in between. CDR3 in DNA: TGTGCCAGCAGCCAAGATAGGGGTGGGTCACCGCCGAACACCGGGGAGCTGTTTTTT. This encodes CASSQDRGGSPPNTGELFF.

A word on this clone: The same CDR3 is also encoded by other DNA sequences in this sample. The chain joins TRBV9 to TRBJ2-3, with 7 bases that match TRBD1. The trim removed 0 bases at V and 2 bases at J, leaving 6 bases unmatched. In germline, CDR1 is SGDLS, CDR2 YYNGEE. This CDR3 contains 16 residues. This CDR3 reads CASSVGPGQSTDTQYF. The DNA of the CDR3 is TGTGCCAGCAGCGTAGGACCGGGACAGTCCACAGATACGCAGTATTTT.

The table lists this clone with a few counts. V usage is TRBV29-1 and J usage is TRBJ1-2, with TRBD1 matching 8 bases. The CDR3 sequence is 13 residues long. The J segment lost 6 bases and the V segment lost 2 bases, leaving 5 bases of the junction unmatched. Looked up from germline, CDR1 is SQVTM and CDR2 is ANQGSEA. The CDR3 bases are TGCAGCGTTGAAAAGGGGACAGGAAATGGCTACACCTTC. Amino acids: CSVEKGTGNGYTF.

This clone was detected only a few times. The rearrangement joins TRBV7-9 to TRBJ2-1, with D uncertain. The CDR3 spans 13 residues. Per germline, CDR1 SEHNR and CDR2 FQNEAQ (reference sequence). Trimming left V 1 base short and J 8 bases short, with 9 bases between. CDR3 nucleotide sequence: TGTGCCAGCAGCTTAGAGGAAAGGGATGAGCAGTTCTTC. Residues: CASSLEERDEQFF. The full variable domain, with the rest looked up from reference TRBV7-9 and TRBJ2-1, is DTGVSQNPRHKITKRGQNVTFRCDPISEHNRLYWYRQTLGQGPEFLTYFQNEAQLEKSRLLSDRFSAERPKGSFSTLEIQRTEQGDSAMYLCASSLEERDEQFFGPGTRLTVL.

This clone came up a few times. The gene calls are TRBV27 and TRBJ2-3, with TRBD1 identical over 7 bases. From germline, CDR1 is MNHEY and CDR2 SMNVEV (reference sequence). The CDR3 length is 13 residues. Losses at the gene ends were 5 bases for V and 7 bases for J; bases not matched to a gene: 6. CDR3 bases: TGTGCCAGCAGTGTTCCGGGACAGTATACGCAGTATTTT. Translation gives CASSVPGQYTQYF.

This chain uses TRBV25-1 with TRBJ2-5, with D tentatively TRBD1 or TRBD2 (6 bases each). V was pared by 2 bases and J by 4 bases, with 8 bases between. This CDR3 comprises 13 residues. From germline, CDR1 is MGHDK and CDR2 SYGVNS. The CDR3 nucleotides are TGTGCCAGCAGTGAACGGGGGCGAGAGACCCAGTACTTC. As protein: CASSERGRETQYF.

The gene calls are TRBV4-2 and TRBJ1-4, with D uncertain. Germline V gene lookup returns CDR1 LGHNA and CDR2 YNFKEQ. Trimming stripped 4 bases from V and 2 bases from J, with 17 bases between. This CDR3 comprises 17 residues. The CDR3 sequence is CASSPTTRATTNEKLFF. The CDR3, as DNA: TGTGCCAGCAGCCCCACCACCCGGGCAACTACTAATGAAAAACTGTTTTTT.

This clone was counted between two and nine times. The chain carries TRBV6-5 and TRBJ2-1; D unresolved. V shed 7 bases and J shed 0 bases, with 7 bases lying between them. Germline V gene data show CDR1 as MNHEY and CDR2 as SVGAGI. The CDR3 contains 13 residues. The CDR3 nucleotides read TGTGCCAGCACTTCTCCCTCCTACAATGAGCAGTTCTTC. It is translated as CASTSPSYNEQFF.

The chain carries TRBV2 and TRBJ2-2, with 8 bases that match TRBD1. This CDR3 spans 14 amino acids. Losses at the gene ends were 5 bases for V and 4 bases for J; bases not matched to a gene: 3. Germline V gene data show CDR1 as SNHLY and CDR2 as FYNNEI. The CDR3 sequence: CASSRQGATGELFF. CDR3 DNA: TGTGCCAGCAGTCGGCAGGGGGCCACCGGGGAGCTGTTTTTT.

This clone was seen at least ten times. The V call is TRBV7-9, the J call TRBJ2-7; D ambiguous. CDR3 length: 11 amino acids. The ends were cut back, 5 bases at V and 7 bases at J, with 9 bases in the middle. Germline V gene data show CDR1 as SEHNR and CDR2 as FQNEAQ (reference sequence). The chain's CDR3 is CASSLDWEQYF. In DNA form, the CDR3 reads TGTGCCAGCAGCCTCGATTGGGAGCAGTACTTC.

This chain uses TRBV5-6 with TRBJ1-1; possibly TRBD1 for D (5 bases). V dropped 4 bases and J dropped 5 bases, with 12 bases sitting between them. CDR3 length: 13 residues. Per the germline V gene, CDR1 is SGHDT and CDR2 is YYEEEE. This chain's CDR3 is CASSLEGLTEAFF. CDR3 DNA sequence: TGTGCCAGCAGCCTGGAGGGGTTAACTGAAGCTTTCTTT. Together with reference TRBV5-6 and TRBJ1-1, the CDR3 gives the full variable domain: DAGVTQSPTHLIKTRGQQVTLRCSPKSGHDTVSWYQQALGQGPQFIFQYYEEEERQRGNFPDRFSGHQFPNYSSELNVNALLLGDSALYLCASSLEGLTEAFFGQGTRLTVV.